Below, one TCR beta chain is given with its context. This sample stems from a study of blood T cell repertoires in COVID-19. Original processing methods: Scientists estimated how many nucleated cells there were by amplifying reference gene primers. Clones were sequenced by immunoSEQ multiplex PCR, and TCRdb holds only the in-frame ones, with some missing. V and J calls and clone size follow that table, whereas D and trimming were derived from the DNA. The sample has under 400,000 clones; nearly 90% are singletons. Germline V gene sequence: CDR1 SEHNR, CDR2 FQNEAQ (reference sequence). The V gene end was trimmed by 5 bases and the J gene end by 5 bases; junction bases not matched to a gene: 4. There are 14 residues in the CDR3.

This receptor was obtained from a man aged 18 to 29 with active or convalescent COVID-19. The V call is TRBV7-9, the J call TRBJ2-2; 8 nucleotides match TRBD1. Specimen: peripheral blood. The CDR3 sequence is CASSRTGTTGELFF. The CDR3 nucleotides are TGTGCCAGCAGCAGGACAGGGACGACCGGGGAGCTGTTTTTT.